This T cell receptor (beta chain) was recorded in a study of CD8+CD57+ T cells in acquired aplastic anemia. CDR3 and TCR beta VDJ profiling relied on genomic DNA as the template. TCRdb re-derived calls from the reads in MiXCR, one entry per CDR3 protein. The table shows roughly 80,000 distinct CDR3 sequences, with about 70% occurring only once. Patients chosen for sequencing had shown CD8+CD57+ cell expansion by flow cytometry. Germline lookup yields CDR1 SGHAT and CDR2 FQNNGV. V was shortened by 1 base and J by 6 bases, with 10 bases between the two germline ends. CDR3 length equals 14 residues. The sequenced sample was sorted CD4+, CD8+, or CD8+CD57+ T cells (not recorded which) from PBMCs. V usage is TRBV11-2 and J usage is TRBJ2-1; perhaps TRBD1 as D (5 bases). The origin of this receptor is a human donor with aplastic anemia. In DNA form, the CDR3 reads TGTGCCAGCAGCTTAGGTCAGGGAAGCAATGAGCAGTTCTTC. Its translation is CASSLGQGSNEQFF.